The 17 T cell receptor beta chains below come from one sample, sequenced in a study of cytomegalovirus exposure and HLA in healthy donors. PCR involved 60 Vbeta and 13 Jbeta primers. Here immunoSEQ multiplex PCR was the method, and the copy in TCRdb shows in-frame clones only, minus some. The table has 200,000 to 250,000 clones, 70% to 80% seen once. Sequencing used PBMCs. The receptor set was obtained from a male donor in good health and CMV-seronegative.

A few counts support this clone. The chain has TRBV4-1 and TRBJ2-2, with D perhaps matching TRBD2 (5 bases). The CDR3 consists of 18 residues. The ends were cut back, 0 bases at V and 0 bases at J, with 14 bases in the middle. CDR1 is MGHRA, CDR2 YSYEKL, per germline. CDR3 sequence reads: CASSQEFGWGANTGELFF. DNA for the CDR3: TGCGCCAGCAGCCAAGAATTTGGGTGGGGAGCGAACACCGGGGAGCTGTTTTTT.

V and J are TRBV2 and TRBJ2-3; maybe TRBD2 (5 bases). Trimming pared 8 bases from V and 7 bases from J, leaving 7 bases between. Germline CDR1 is SNHLY and CDR2 is FYNNEI. CDR3 length: 10 amino acids. CDR3 sequence reads: CASLAHTQYF. DNA for the CDR3: TGTGCCAGCCTAGCACATACGCAGTATTTT.

The genes are TRBV30 and TRBJ2-1; 8 bases map to TRBD2. The CDR3 spans 16 residues. Germline lookup yields CDR1 GTSNPN and CDR2 SVGIG (reference sequence). V lost 3 bases and J lost 5; bases outside the gene matches: 12. The CDR3 DNA sequence: TGTGCCTGGAGCGTCTTAAGGCTAGCGGGCAACAATGAGCAGTTCTTC. Translation: CAWSVLRLAGNNEQFF. Filled out from reference TRBV30 and TRBJ2-1, the complete variable domain reads SQTIHQWPATLVQPVGSPLSLECTVEGTSNPNLYWYRQAAGRGLQLLFYSVGIGQISSEVPQNLSASRPQDRQFILSSKKLLLSDSGFYLCAWSVLRLAGNNEQFFGPGTRLTVL.

CDR3 bases: TGTGCCAGCAGCTTTGCAGGGCGGGAAAAACTGTTTTTT. Encoded protein: CASSFAGREKLFF. The rearrangement uses TRBV11-2 and TRBJ1-4; D perhaps matches TRBD1 (5 bases). V lost 3 bases, J lost 8 bases, and 10 bases lay in between. Germline CDR1 and CDR2: SGHAT and FQNNGV. The CDR3 loop spans 13 amino acids.

This chain uses TRBV5-1 with TRBJ2-3, with no clear D. Germline V gene data show CDR1 as SGHRS and CDR2 as YFSETQ. The CDR3 is 14 amino acids. V dropped 7 bases and J dropped 6 bases, with 18 bases sitting between them. CDR3 bases: TGCGCCAGCCGTTACTCCCTCCTCGGGGATACGCAGTATTTT. Its translation: CASRYSLLGDTQYF.

The rearrangement links TRBV5-1 to TRBJ2-1, with TRBD1 matching 10 bases. Germline CDR1 SGHRS, CDR2 YFSETQ. CDR3 length: 15 amino acids. V was clipped by 2 bases and J by 5 bases; unmatched bases: 4. As DNA, the CDR3 is TGCGCCAGCAGCTTAAGGGACAGGGGAGACAATGAGCAGTTCTTC. This sequence encodes CASSLRDRGDNEQFF.

There are a few counts of this clone. The rearrangement links TRBV29-1 to TRBJ2-5, with D tentatively TRBD2 (6 bases). There are 13 residues in the CDR3. The V and J ends lost 6 bases and 4 bases respectively, with 15 bases between them. Germline CDR1 reads SQVTM; CDR2 reads ANQGSEA. The CDR3 coding sequence is TGCAGCGTGGATCACGCCGGGGGAGAGACCCAGTACTTC. This gives the protein CSVDHAGGETQYF.

This clone was found once. The V and J genes are TRBV7-6 and TRBJ2-1, with 8 bases aligning to TRBD2. CDR3 length: 15 amino acids. J was trimmed by 9 bases and V by 0 bases; bases with no gene match: 7. CDR1 is SGHVS and CDR2 is FNYEAQ in the germline V gene. CDR3 nucleotide sequence: TGTGCCAGCAGCTTAGCAGGGCTAGCGGGTCGTGAGCAGTTCTTC. Translated, it gives CASSLAGLAGREQFF.

The CDR3 DNA sequence: TGTGCCAGCACCGGGACAGGGGGTTGGACGGCTTTCTTT. Protein sequence: CASTGTGGWTAFF. This chain uses TRBV28 with TRBJ1-1, with 11 positions matching TRBD1. Trimming at V came to 7 bases and at J to 11 bases, leaving 9 bases not matched to a gene. The CDR3 runs to 13 residues. Germline CDR1 MDHEN, CDR2 SYDVKM. Full variable domain (rest looked up from reference TRBV28 and TRBJ1-1): DVKVTQSSRYLVKRTGEKVFLECVQDMDHENMFWYRQDPGLGLRLIYFSYDVKMKEKGDIPEGYSVSREKKERFSLILESASTNQTSMYLCASTGTGGWTAFFGQGTRLTVV.

The rearrangement uses TRBV5-4 and TRBJ2-1; maybe TRBD2 (6 bases). V gave up 4 bases and J gave up 0 bases, with 11 bases separating them. Germline V CDR1 and CDR2: SGHNT, YYREEE (reference sequence). The CDR3 is 15 amino acids. CDR3 amino acids: CASSTGGPSYNEQFF. CDR3 nucleotide sequence: TGTGCCAGCAGCACAGGAGGGCCCTCCTACAATGAGCAGTTCTTC.

This clone was detected only once. The same CDR3 is also encoded by other DNA sequences in this sample. The chain recombines TRBV5-1 with TRBJ2-5, with 7 bases identical to TRBD1. From germline, CDR1 is SGHRS and CDR2 YFSETQ. This CDR3 has 15 residues. V lost 0 bases to trimming and J lost 4 bases; unmatched junction nucleotides: 6. CDR3 DNA: TGCGCCAGCAGCTTGGTGCCAGGGGGACGAGAGACCCAGTACTTC. Amino acids: CASSLVPGGRETQYF.

This clone has only a few counts. This sequence joins TRBV4-2 and TRBJ1-4, with TRBD1 identical over 7 bases. This CDR3 spans 14 amino acids. Losses at the gene ends were 0 bases for V and 6 bases for J; bases not matched to a gene: 1. Looked up from germline, CDR1 is LGHNA and CDR2 is YNFKEQ. This CDR3 reads CASSQDRGDEKLFF. In nucleotides, the CDR3 is TGTGCCAGCAGCCAAGACAGGGGGGATGAAAAACTGTTTTTT.

This chain links TRBV5-1 with TRBJ2-4; D might be TRBD2 (6 bases). With 4 bases removed from V and 1 base from J, the gap between germline ends came to 6 bases. The CDR3 is made up of 13 amino acids. The V gene's germline CDR1 is SGHRS and CDR2 YFSETQ. The CDR3 here is CASSGGAKNIQYF. CDR3 DNA sequence: TGCGCCAGCAGCGGGGGGGCCAAAAACATTCAGTACTTC.

This chain links TRBV4-1 with TRBJ2-3, with D possibly TRBD2 on 7 matching bases. With 4 bases removed from V and 4 bases from J, the gap between germline ends came to 15 bases. This CDR3 comprises 15 residues. The germline V gene has CDR1 MGHRA and CDR2 YSYEKL. Written as DNA, the CDR3 is TGCGCCAGCAGCCCCTTAAGGGGGGGCGCAGATACGCAGTATTTT. Protein sequence: CASSPLRGGADTQYF.

The chain is built from TRBV6-5 and TRBJ2-3, with no clear D. The V gene lost 7 bases and the J gene lost 2 bases, with 7 bases spanning the gap. The CDR3 length is 12 residues. Looked up from germline, CDR1 is MNHEY and CDR2 is SVGAGI. CDR3 DNA sequence: TGTGCCAGCACCTCTTCCACAGATACGCAGTATTTT. Translating gives CASTSSTDTQYF.

J is TRBJ2-3 and V is TRBV7-9; TRBD2 agrees at 8 bases. With 2 bases clipped from V and 4 bases from J, the junction kept 2 bases outside the gene matches. Germline V gives CDR1 SEHNR, CDR2 FQNEAQ (reference sequence). The CDR3 contains 14 residues. Here the CDR3 DNA reads TGTGCCAGCAGCTTACGGGGGGGATCAGATACGCAGTATTTT. Amino acid sequence: CASSLRGGSDTQYF.

The chain recombines TRBV21-1 with TRBJ2-7; the D call in the table, TRBD2, was not verified against the DNA. TRBV21-1 is tagged as a pseudogene. CDR3 length equals 18 residues. The CDR3 region has the DNA TGTGCCAGCAGCAAGCGGGGCAAGATAGGGCAGGGTCAGTACGAGCAGTACTTC. Translation: CASSKRGKIGQGQYEQYF.